This T cell receptor (beta chain) was obtained from a study of T cells in Graves' hyperthyroidism and ophthalmopathy. This clonotype was seen many times. Looked up from germline, CDR1 is SGHRS and CDR2 is YFSETQ. The V gene lost 1 base and the J gene lost 3 bases, with 11 bases spanning the gap. The CDR3 has 15 residues. RNA transcripts served as the template for amplifying TCR beta CDR3 regions. HTBI primers were the set used in a first-round RT-PCR of the TCR CDR3. TCRdb called the multiplex PCR reads again in MiXCR, with one record for every CDR3 protein. The table shows over 550,000 distinct CDR3 sequences, with approximately 16% occurring only once.

The source of this sequence is a woman younger than 35 with Graves' hyperthyroidism. The V call is TRBV5-1, the J call TRBJ1-5; D might be TRBD1 (5 bases). The specimen sequenced was blood. CDR3 loop: CASSLSSGLNQPQHF. CDR3 DNA: TGCGCCAGCAGCTTGTCTTCAGGGCTCAATCAGCCCCAGCATTTT.